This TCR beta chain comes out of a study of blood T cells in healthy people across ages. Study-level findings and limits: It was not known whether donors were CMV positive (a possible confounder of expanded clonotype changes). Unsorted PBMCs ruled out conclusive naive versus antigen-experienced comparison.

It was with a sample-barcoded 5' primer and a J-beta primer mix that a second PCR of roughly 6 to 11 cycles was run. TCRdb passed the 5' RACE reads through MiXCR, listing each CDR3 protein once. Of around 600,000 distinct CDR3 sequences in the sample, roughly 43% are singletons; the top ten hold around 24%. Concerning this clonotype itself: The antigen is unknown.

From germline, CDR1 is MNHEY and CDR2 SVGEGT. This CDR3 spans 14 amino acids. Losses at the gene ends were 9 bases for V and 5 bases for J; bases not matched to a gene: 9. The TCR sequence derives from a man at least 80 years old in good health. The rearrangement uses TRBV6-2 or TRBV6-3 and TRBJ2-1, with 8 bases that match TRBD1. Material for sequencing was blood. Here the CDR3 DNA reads TGTGCCAGTCTAAATGACAGGGGTGACAATGAGCAGTTCTTC. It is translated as CASLNDRGDNEQFF.